One sample yielded the 21 T cell receptor beta chains listed below, sequenced in a study of blood T cell repertoires in COVID-19 (dated by TCRdb to the early 2020s). The library was built by means of the immunoSEQ multiplex PCR assay. This immuneACCESS table, as held by TCRdb, lists in-frame sequences with V and J called but not all clones. Of the missing ones, under half trace to an unresolved V gene in checked studies; the others have no known cause. The sample profile shows 62,000 or so clones; roughly 87% of them were found once. The ten largest clones add up to roughly 8% of the sample. The specimen was peripheral blood. Receptor source: a man aged 50 to 59 with active COVID-19.

The chain joins TRBV7-9 to TRBJ2-2; 9 bases align to TRBD1. This CDR3 contains 18 residues. After removal of 5 bases from V and 6 bases from J, the junction contained 16 bases not matched to a gene. From germline, CDR1 is SEHNR and CDR2 FQNEAQ (reference sequence). In DNA, the CDR3 is TGTGCCAGCAGCCCAACCTCCCTGTGGGACAGGGAGTCCGGGGAGCTGTTTTTT. Its protein is CASSPTSLWDRESGELFF.

The chain couples TRBV5-6 to TRBJ2-5; D gene uncertain. Germline CDR1 and CDR2: SGHDT and YYEEEE. Trimming took 4 bases from V and 4 from J, leaving 17 bases between them. The CDR3 has 15 residues. The CDR3 DNA reads as TGTGCCAGCAGCCCCACCTTCCGGGTATCAGAGACCCAGTACTTC. It translates to CASSPTFRVSETQYF.

The V gene is TRBV29-1, the J gene TRBJ1-1; tentative D call: TRBD1 (5 bases). CDR1 is SQVTM and CDR2 is ANQGSEA in the germline V gene. This CDR3 has 12 residues. V was cut by 7 bases and J by 8 bases, with 17 bases left in between. CDR3 DNA: TGCAGCGGAGTAGGGGTTCACCAAGAAGCTTTCTTT. As protein: CSGVGVHQEAFF.

The V call is TRBV5-4, the J call TRBJ1-3; TRBD1 might be the D (6 bases). CDR3 length: 17 amino acids. The germline V gene encodes CDR1 SGHNT and CDR2 YYREEE (reference sequence). V lost 4 bases, J lost 0 bases, and 17 bases lay in between. CDR3 nucleotides: TGTGCCAGCAGCCTTCCGGGACAACCACTCTCTGGAAACACCATATATTTT. Its protein is CASSLPGQPLSGNTIYF.

The chain links TRBV20-1 to TRBJ1-1, with D hard to call. This CDR3 comprises 14 residues. In germline, CDR1 is DFQATT, CDR2 SNEGSKA (reference sequence). V lost 3 bases and J lost 3, with 14 bases in between. The CDR3, as DNA: TGCAGTGCTAGTAGCGGCCGGGGTGACACTGAAGCTTTCTTT. Translating it yields CSASSGRGDTEAFF.

This chain connects TRBV10-3 to TRBJ2-3; D is undetermined. Trimming removed 3 bases from V and 3 bases from J, with 13 bases in between. Germline loops: CDR1 ENHRY, CDR2 SYGVKD. The CDR3 consists of 15 residues. The CDR3 region has the DNA TGTGCCATCAGTGACGGAACAGATAGAACAGATACGCAGTATTTT. It codes for CAISDGTDRTDTQYF.

This clone was found once. The genes are TRBV2 and TRBJ1-4; the match to TRBD1 covers 7 bases. After removal of 3 bases from V and 8 bases from J, the junction contained 9 bases not matched to a gene. From germline, CDR1 is SNHLY and CDR2 FYNNEI. The CDR3 contains 15 residues. DNA for the CDR3: TGTGCCAGCAGTGATATTGAGGGGGCGCACGAAAAACTGTTTTTT. Protein: CASSDIEGAHEKLFF.

The chain carries TRBV18 and TRBJ2-1; 13 bases map to TRBD2. The CDR3 extends over 15 amino acids. The V segment lost 4 bases and the J segment 6 bases; nucleotides outside the gene matches: 3. Per the germline V gene, CDR1 is KGHSH and CDR2 is LQKENI. The CDR3 nucleotides read TGTGCCAGCTCACTACTAGCGGGGGGGCCCAATGAGCAGTTCTTC. It specifies CASSLLAGGPNEQFF.

V gene TRBV11-2 combines with J gene TRBJ2-5; 11 bases agree with TRBD1. Germline-derived CDR1 and CDR2 are SGHAT and FQNNGV. The ends lost 5 bases at V and 5 bases at J; junction bases unmatched: 1. CDR3 length: 13 residues. CDR3 region: CASSRTGGETQYF. As DNA, the CDR3 is TGTGCCAGCAGCAGGACAGGGGGCGAGACCCAGTACTTC. The full variable domain, in which reference TRBV11-2 and TRBJ2-5 provide the parts outside the CDR3, is EAGVAQSPRYKIIEKRQSVAFWCNPISGHATLYWYQQILGQGPKLLIQFQNNGVVDDSQLPKDRFSAERLKGVDSTLKIQPAKLEDSAVYLCASSRTGGETQYFGPGTRLLVL.

The chain employs TRBV13 and TRBJ2-3, with 13 bases matching TRBD2. The germline V gene has CDR1 PRHDT and CDR2 FYEKMQ (reference sequence). V dropped 5 bases and J dropped 4; count of bases not matched to a gene: 9. This CDR3 spans 17 amino acids. The CDR3 protein is CASSVPALAGGADTQYF. CDR3 in DNA: TGTGCCAGCAGCGTCCCCGCACTAGCGGGGGGGGCAGATACGCAGTATTTT.

The rearrangement links TRBV7-9 to TRBJ2-3; 9 nucleotides align to TRBD2. The CDR3 covers 14 residues. Germline V lookup: CDR1 SEHNR, CDR2 FQNEAQ (reference sequence). V trimming: 5 bases; J trimming: 6 bases; junction bases outside the gene matches: 6. The CDR3 nucleotides are TGTGCCAGCAGCCTCCCGGCGGGGGGGGATACGCAGTATTTT. Translating it yields CASSLPAGGDTQYF.

J is TRBJ2-2 and V is TRBV6-6; the match to TRBD1 covers 8 bases. The length of the CDR3 is 16 residues. The germline gives CDR1 MNHNY, CDR2 SVGAGI (reference sequence). V trimming: 0 bases; J trimming: 5 bases; junction bases outside the gene matches: 5. CDR3 sequence (DNA): TGTGCCAGCAGTTACTCGTCAGGGGGCGGAACCGGGGAGCTGTTTTTT. The encoded protein is CASSYSSGGGTGELFF.

The V gene is TRBV7-9, the J gene TRBJ1-5; a weak D match, TRBD1 (5 bases). This CDR3 is 14 amino acids long. V was pared by 1 base and J by 4 bases, with 8 bases between. In germline, CDR1 is SEHNR, CDR2 FQNEAQ (reference sequence). This chain's CDR3 is CASSLGQQNQPQHF. In DNA form, the CDR3 reads TGTGCCAGCAGCTTAGGACAGCAAAATCAGCCCCAGCATTTT.

The genes are TRBV28 and TRBJ1-5; no firm D call. Per germline, CDR1 MDHEN and CDR2 SYDVKM. The V end lost 3 bases, the J end lost 7 bases, and 7 bases lay between the germline ends. The length of the CDR3 is 12 residues. The chain's CDR3 is CASSLRGQPQHF. Here the CDR3 DNA reads TGTGCCAGCAGTTTGCGGGGACAGCCCCAGCATTTT.

The rearrangement joins TRBV2 to TRBJ1-4, with 9 bases identical to TRBD1. V shed 3 bases and J 8 bases; nucleotides not matched to a gene: 7. The CDR3 runs to 15 residues. Germline CDR1 is SNHLY and CDR2 is FYNNEI. The CDR3 nucleotides read TGTGCCAGCAGTGACAGGGGACAGGGTCAAGAAAAACTGTTTTTT. It is translated as CASSDRGQGQEKLFF.

The chain has TRBV7-8 and TRBJ1-1; maybe TRBD1 (5 bases). Per germline, CDR1 SGHVS and CDR2 FQNEAQ. The CDR3 sequence is 15 residues long. V shed 1 base and J shed 5 bases, with 14 bases lying between them. DNA for the CDR3: TGTGCCAGCAGCTTAGGGACCAGGCCAGGGACTGAAGCTTTCTTT. Translated: CASSLGTRPGTEAFF. Full variable domain (missing parts from reference TRBV7-8 and TRBJ1-1): GAGVSQSPRYKVAKRGQDVALRCDPISGHVSLFWYQQALGQGPEFLTYFQNEAQLDKSGLPSDRFFAERPEGSVSTLKIQRTQQEDSAVYLCASSLGTRPGTEAFFGQGTRLTVV.

V usage is TRBV12-3 or TRBV12-4 and J usage is TRBJ2-7; the D gene is possibly TRBD2 (6 bases). V lost 6 bases to trimming and J lost 3 bases, with 12 bases between them. This CDR3 region has 13 residues. The CDR3 loop is CASRTRENYEQYF. CDR3 nucleotide sequence: TGTGCCAGCAGGACCCGGGAGAACTACGAGCAGTACTTC.

The CDR3 here is CASSLSRDSNTQYF. CDR3 nucleotide sequence: TGTGCCAGCAGCTTATCCCGGGACTCAAATACGCAGTATTTT. The genes are TRBV7-2 and TRBJ2-3, with a tentative D call TRBD2 (6 bases). Germline V CDR1 and CDR2: SGHTA, FQGNSA. Trimming removed 2 bases at V and 7 bases at J, with 13 bases between. The CDR3 runs 14 residues.

This chain connects TRBV25-1 to TRBJ1-1; TRBD1 is a possible D gene (6 bases). The V end was cut by 3 bases, the J end by 0 bases, with 11 bases between. The CDR3 is made up of 15 amino acids. The germline CDR1 and CDR2 sequences are MGHDK and SYGVNS. As DNA, the CDR3 is TGTGCCAGCAGTGATAGGGGGGGCGTGAACACTGAAGCTTTCTTT. Translation: CASSDRGGVNTEAFF.

The V gene is TRBV10-3, the J gene TRBJ2-3; 7 bases are shared with TRBD2. Germline V gives CDR1 ENHRY, CDR2 SYGVKD. V shed 8 bases, J shed 2 bases, and the junction held 10 bases outside the gene matches. The CDR3 runs 15 residues. The CDR3 sequence is CAIGGDSSPTDTQYF. The DNA for the CDR3 is TGTGCCATCGGGGGGGACTCTTCCCCCACAGATACGCAGTATTTT.

The V call is TRBV5-1, the J call TRBJ2-3; 7 bases are shared with TRBD2. V lost 4 bases and J lost 0; bases outside the gene matches: 14. The CDR3 contains 18 residues. Germline CDR1 is SGHRS and CDR2 is YFSETQ. The CDR3 DNA follows: TGCGCCAGCAGCCCCCCAACTCATACGGGGGGAAGCACAGATACGCAGTATTTT. Its protein product is CASSPPTHTGGSTDTQYF.